The clone carrying this TCR beta chain turned up a few times. The sample belongs to a study of regulatory T cells in long-lasting Graves disease. To make TCR beta libraries, researchers used iRepertoire HTBI primers and Arm-PCR of CDR3 regions. Using its own MiXCR run on the multiplex PCR reads, TCRdb lists one record per CDR3 protein. The repertoire holds about 560,000 distinct CDR3 sequences, around 15% seen once, with about 11% in the top ten. Looked up from germline, CDR1 is SEHNR and CDR2 is FQNEAQ (reference sequence). CDR3 size: 15 residues. The V end was cut by 1 base, the J end by 3 bases, with 10 bases between. As for time point: newly diagnosed GD, antithyroid drugs for less than 3 months. Scientists built the TCR library using RNA that was extracted from PBMCs. This same sample was also taken into another study, of T cells in Graves' hyperthyroidism and ophthalmopathy. That study reports: HTBI primers were the set used in a first-round RT-PCR of the TCR CDR3.

The chain combines TRBV7-9 with TRBJ1-5, with D tentatively TRBD1 (6 bases). This receptor was obtained from a man between 18 and 35 years old with Graves disease. Sequenced material: peripheral blood mononuclear cells (PBMCs), taken at new diagnosis, from a patient treated with antithyroid drugs. CDR3 amino acids: CASSLDRGANQPQHF. DNA of the CDR3: TGTGCCAGCAGCTTAGATCGGGGGGCCAATCAGCCCCAGCATTTT.